This TCR beta chain was identified in a study of CD8 T cells in ankylosing spondylitis. V shed 7 bases, J shed 1 base, and the junction held 6 bases outside the gene matches. Germline CDR1 and CDR2: SGHVS and FQNEAQ. This CDR3 is 14 amino acids long. TCRdb passed the 5' RACE reads through MiXCR, listing each CDR3 protein once. The data contain fewer than 550,000 distinct CDR3 sequences, roughly 5.2% of them singletons. Findings and limits, study-wide: Reportedly, significant enrichment of disease-linked clones occurred in matched ankylosing spondylitis synovial fluid. A motif of under 10 highly homologous TCR beta variants was seen as apparently characteristic of ankylosing spondylitis blood.

This clonotype came up many times. Its antigen is not identified. This clonotype was obtained from a male donor with ankylosing spondylitis. The sequenced sample consisted of blood, either unsorted or a sorted T cell fraction (not recorded which). The chain carries TRBV7-8 and TRBJ1-1, with TRBD1 identical over 7 bases. CDR3 amino acids: CASTGTATNTEAFF. The CDR3 coding sequence is TGTGCCAGCACAGGGACAGCGACGAACACTGAAGCTTTCTTT.